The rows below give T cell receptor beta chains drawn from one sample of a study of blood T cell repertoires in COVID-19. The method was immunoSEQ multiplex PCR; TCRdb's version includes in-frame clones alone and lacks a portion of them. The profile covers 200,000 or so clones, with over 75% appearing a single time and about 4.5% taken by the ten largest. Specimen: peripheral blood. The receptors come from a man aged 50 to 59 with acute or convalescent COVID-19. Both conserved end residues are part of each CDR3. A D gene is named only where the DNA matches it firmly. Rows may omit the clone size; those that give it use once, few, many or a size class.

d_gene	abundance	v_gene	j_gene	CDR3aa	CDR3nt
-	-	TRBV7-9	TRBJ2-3	CASSLTEAGTQYF	TGTGCCAGCAGCTTAACGGAGGCCGGTACGCAGTATTTT
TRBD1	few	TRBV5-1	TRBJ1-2	CASSYKIPGGRIYGYTF	TGCGCCAGCAGTTATAAGATCCCAGGGGGGAGGATTTATGGCTACACCTTC
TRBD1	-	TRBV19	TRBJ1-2	CASSPAGQGTNYGYTF	TGTGCCAGTAGTCCAGCCGGACAGGGAACTAACTATGGCTACACCTTC
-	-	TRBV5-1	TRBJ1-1	CASSPGPGHPWGMNTEAFF	TGCGCCAGCAGCCCGGGACCGGGACACCCCTGGGGGATGAACACTGAAGCTTTCTTT
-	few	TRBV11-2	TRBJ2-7	CASSFGGNEQYF	TGTGCCAGCAGCTTCGGAGGGAACGAGCAGTACTTC
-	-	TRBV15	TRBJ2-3	CATSRDKTLASTDTQYF	TGTGCCACCAGCAGAGATAAAACGTTGGCTAGCACAGATACGCAGTATTTT
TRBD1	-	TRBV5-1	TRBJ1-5	CASSLSPGGTNQPQHF	TGCGCCAGCAGCTTGTCACCAGGGGGTACAAATCAGCCCCAGCATTTT
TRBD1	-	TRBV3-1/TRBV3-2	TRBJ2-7	CASNPGQGYEQYF	TGTGCCAGCAACCCGGGACAGGGTTACGAGCAGTACTTC
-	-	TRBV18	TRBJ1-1	CASSPAWGPMNTEAFF	TGTGCCAGCTCACCTGCATGGGGGCCAATGAACACTGAAGCTTTCTTT
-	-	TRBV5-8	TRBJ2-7	CASSLYQVGVFYEQYF	TGTGCCAGCAGCTTGTACCAAGTAGGGGTTTTCTACGAGCAGTACTTC
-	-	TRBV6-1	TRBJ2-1	CASSEVTHYYNEQFF	TGTGCCAGCAGTGAAGTGACTCACTACTACAATGAGCAGTTCTTC
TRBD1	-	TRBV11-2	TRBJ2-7	CASSNRQGSSYEQYF	TGTGCCAGCAGCAACCGACAGGGCAGCTCCTACGAGCAGTACTTC
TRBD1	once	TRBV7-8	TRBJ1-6	CASSPRDRGYNSPLHF	TGTGCCAGCAGCCCCCGGGACAGGGGATATAATTCACCCCTCCACTTT
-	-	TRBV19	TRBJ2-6	CASSIRGSTGANVLTF	TGTGCCAGTAGTATAAGGGGGTCCACTGGGGCCAACGTCCTGACTTTC
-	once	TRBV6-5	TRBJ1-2	CASSRTGTGNYGYTF	TGTGCCAGCAGTCGAACAGGGACGGGGAACTATGGCTACACCTTC
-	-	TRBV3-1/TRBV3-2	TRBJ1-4	CASSQAQVAEKLFF	TGTGCCAGCAGCCAAGCCCAGGTCGCTGAAAAACTGTTTTTT
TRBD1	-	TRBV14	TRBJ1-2	CASSRDRAYGGYTF	TGTGCCAGCAGCCGGGACAGGGCCTACGGGGGCTACACCTTC
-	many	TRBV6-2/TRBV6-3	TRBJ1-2	CASSTQQGFRSYGYTF	TGTGCCAGCAGCACCCAACAGGGATTTCGTAGCTATGGCTACACCTTC
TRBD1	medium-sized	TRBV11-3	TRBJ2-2	CASSSYRGTGELFF	TGTGCCAGCAGCTCTTACAGGGGAACCGGGGAGCTGTTTTTT
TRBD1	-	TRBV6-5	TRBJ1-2	CASSRDREGYGYTF	TGTGCCAGCAGTCGGGACAGGGAGGGCTATGGCTACACCTTC
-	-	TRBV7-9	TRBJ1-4	CASSPNEKLFF	TGTGCCAGCAGCCCGAATGAAAAACTGTTTTTT
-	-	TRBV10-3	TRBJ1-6	CAISEGGAKNSPLHF	TGTGCCATCAGTGAGGGGGGCGCTAAGAATTCACCCCTCCACTTT
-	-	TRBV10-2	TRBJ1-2	CASSLDRYGYTF	TGCGCCAGCAGTTTGGACAGATATGGCTACACCTTC
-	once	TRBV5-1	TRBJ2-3	CASSPGSTDTQYF	TGCGCCAGCAGCCCGGGTAGCACGGATACGCAGTATTTT
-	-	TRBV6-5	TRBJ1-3	CASSYSHSRSGNTIYF	TGTGCCAGCAGTTACTCGCACAGCCGCTCTGGAAACACCATATATTTT
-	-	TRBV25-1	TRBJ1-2	CASSRHRGLGYTF	TGTGCCAGCAGTCGACACCGGGGGTTGGGCTACACCTTC
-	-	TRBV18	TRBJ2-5	CASSPPNPQETQYF	TGTGCCAGCTCACCACCTAATCCTCAAGAGACCCAGTACTTC
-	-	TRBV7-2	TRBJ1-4	CASSHEGGLSEKLFF	TGTGCCAGCAGCCATGAGGGGGGGCTGAGTGAAAAACTGTTTTTT
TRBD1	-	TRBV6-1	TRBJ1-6	CASSEALGRGRSPLHF	TGTGCCAGCAGTGAAGCGCTGGGCAGGGGGCGTTCACCCCTCCACTTT
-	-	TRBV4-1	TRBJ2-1	CASSQEEGWGPLEDEQFF	TGCGCCAGCAGCCAAGAAGAAGGGTGGGGGCCCCTGGAAGATGAGCAGTTCTTC
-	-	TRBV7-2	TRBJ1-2	CASSYYSPVANYGYTF	TGTGCCAGCAGCTACTATTCCCCGGTGGCTAACTATGGCTACACCTTC
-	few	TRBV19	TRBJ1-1	CASSDSSMNTEAFF	TGTGCCAGTAGTGACAGCAGCATGAACACTGAAGCTTTCTTT
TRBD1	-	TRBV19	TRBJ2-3	CASSPDRGVGTDTQYF	TGTGCCAGTAGCCCGGACAGGGGGGTTGGCACAGATACGCAGTATTTT
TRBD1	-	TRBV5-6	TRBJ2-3	CASSLRGGGTDTQYF	TGTGCCAGCAGCTTGAGAGGGGGCGGAACAGATACGCAGTATTTT
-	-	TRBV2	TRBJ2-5	CASTWDTPETQYF	TGTGCCAGCACTTGGGACACCCCCGAGACCCAGTACTTC
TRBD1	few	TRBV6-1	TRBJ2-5	CASSEVAETGVGTQYF	TGTGCCAGCAGTGAAGTAGCGGAGACAGGGGTAGGGACCCAGTACTTC
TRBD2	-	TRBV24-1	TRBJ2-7	CATSLAGVSYEQYF	TGTGCCACCAGTCTAGCGGGGGTCAGCTACGAGCAGTACTTC
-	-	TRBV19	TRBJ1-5	CASSRPAINQPQHF	TGTGCCAGTAGTCGGCCAGCGATCAATCAGCCCCAGCATTTT
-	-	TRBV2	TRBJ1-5	CASSDWGPNQPQHF	TGTGCCAGCAGTGATTGGGGGCCGAATCAGCCCCAGCATTTT
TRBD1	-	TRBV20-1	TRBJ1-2	CSASRQGVGYGYTF	TGCAGTGCTAGTCGCCAGGGGGTCGGCTATGGCTACACCTTC
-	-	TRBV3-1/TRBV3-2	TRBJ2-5	CASSQKTGVQETQYF	TGTGCCAGCAGCCAAAAAACAGGCGTCCAAGAGACCCAGTACTTC
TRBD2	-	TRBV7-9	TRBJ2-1	CASSLRGGRGEQFF	TGTGCCAGCAGCCTCCGGGGGGGGCGGGGTGAGCAGTTCTTC
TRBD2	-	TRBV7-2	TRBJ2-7	CASSLFAGGTYEQYF	TGTGCCAGCAGCTTATTTGCGGGGGGCACCTACGAGCAGTACTTC
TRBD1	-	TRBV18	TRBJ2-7	CASSDRGLYEQYF	TGTGCCAGCTCAGACAGGGGTCTCTACGAGCAGTACTTC
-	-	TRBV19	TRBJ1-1	CASSSPGSSSNTEAFF	TGTGCCAGTAGTAGCCCAGGCAGTTCCTCGAACACTGAAGCTTTCTTT
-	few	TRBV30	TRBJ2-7	CAWSDGFYEQYF	TGTGCCTGGAGTGACGGGTTCTACGAGCAGTACTTC
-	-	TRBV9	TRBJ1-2	CASSVEGVAGYGYTF	TGTGCCAGCAGCGTAGAGGGGGTAGCAGGCTATGGCTACACCTTC
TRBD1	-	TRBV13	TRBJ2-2	CASSSHGQGAIGGELFF	TGTGCCAGCAGCTCTCACGGACAGGGGGCGATTGGCGGGGAGCTGTTTTTT
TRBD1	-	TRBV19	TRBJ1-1	CASSSGTGGARAEAFF	TGTGCCAGTAGTAGCGGGACAGGGGGCGCGAGGGCTGAAGCTTTCTTT
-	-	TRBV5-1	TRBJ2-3	CASSLPGPGTDTQYF	TGCGCCAGCAGCTTGCCGGGTCCTGGCACAGATACGCAGTATTTT
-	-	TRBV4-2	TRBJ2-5	CASSQDHRRGETQYF	TGTGCCAGCAGCCAAGATCATAGGCGGGGAGAGACCCAGTACTTC
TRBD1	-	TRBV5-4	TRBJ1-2	CASSWGTGDHGYTF	TGTGCCAGCAGCTGGGGGACAGGGGACCATGGCTACACCTTC
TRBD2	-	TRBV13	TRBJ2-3	CASSLGDSGGGTDTQYF	TGTGCCAGCAGCTTAGGTGATAGCGGGGGGGGCACAGATACGCAGTATTTT
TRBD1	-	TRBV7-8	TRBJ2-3	CASSLGTGGWTDTQYF	TGTGCCAGCAGCTTAGGGACAGGGGGCTGGACAGATACGCAGTATTTT
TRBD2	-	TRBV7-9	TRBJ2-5	CASSSGRGQETQYF	TGTGCCAGCAGCTCCGGGAGGGGTCAAGAGACCCAGTACTTC
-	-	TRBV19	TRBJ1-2	CASSVHRDGYTF	TGTGCCAGTAGTGTCCACAGGGACGGCTACACCTTC
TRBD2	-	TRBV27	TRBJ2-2	CASRPVGLFKNGELFF	TGTGCCAGCCGCCCCGTGGGACTATTCAAGAACGGGGAGCTGTTTTTT
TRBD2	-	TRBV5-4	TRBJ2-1	CASSLGLLAGGYNEQFF	TGTGCCAGCAGCTTGGGGCTTCTAGCGGGGGGGTACAATGAGCAGTTCTTC
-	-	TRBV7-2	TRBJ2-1	CASSLEGGVTYNEQFF	TGTGCCAGCAGCTTAGAGGGCGGGGTGACCTACAATGAGCAGTTCTTC
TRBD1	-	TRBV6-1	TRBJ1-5	CASSEKALRTGTTSNQPQHF	TGTGCCAGCAGTGAAAAGGCCTTAAGGACAGGCACAACTAGCAATCAGCCCCAGCATTTT